This TCR beta chain comes out of a study of human thymus T cells (dated by TCRdb to 2020 to 2021). Study-wide context: The study described the TCR alpha and beta repertoires in under ten infant thymus samples and a few matching peripheral blood samples. Donor ages ranged from about 7 to 244 days, and the cohort comprised 5 to 7 male and a couple of female infants.

The immunoSEQ multiplex PCR assay was used to amplify the TCRB and TCRAD loci from a standardized amount of quality-controlled genomic DNA. The V(D)J region was spanned by amplicons of a length sufficient to cover the CDR3 and to identify V and J genes. The amplicons were sequenced on an Illumina platform via the commercial immunoSEQ service. Regarding the original processing steps: Primer bias and sequencing errors were corrected using previously described methods, and TCRAD and TCRB definitions followed the IMGT database. Analysis of the repertoires was done with immunoSEQ Analyzer 3.0 and VDJTools and included basic statistics, V/J segment usage, diversity estimates, rarefaction and pairwise overlap. Chao1, ChaoE, Efron-Thisted, Shannon and inverse Simpson indices were used to estimate diversity, which was also estimated on datasets down-sampled to the smallest sample. For repertoire overlap, CDR3 nucleotide sequence, V gene and J gene had to match strictly, and clustering was done by Jaccard-based multidimensional scaling. Imported from immuneACCESS, the table was reduced by TCRdb to in-frame sequences with V and J called. These copies leave out some clones; in studies compared against another copy, an unresolved V gene accounts for under half, and the cause of the remainder is not known. That table is the source of V, J and clone size, and D and trimming were worked out from the DNA. The sample contains fewer than 90,000 clones, roughly 96% of them found a single time. 0.031% of the sample belongs to the ten largest clones.

Results and caveats for the whole study, not just this receptor: The related research found that thymic TCR repertoires overlapped highly between unrelated individuals. Biased V and J gene segment usage appeared to be present in both thymic and peripheral blood repertoires. On average, thymus samples gave 650,000 to 850,000 unique TCRB clonotypes, whereas blood samples gave roughly 84,000.

Trimming removed 5 bases from V and 0 bases from J; the gene matches leave 13 bases unexplained. CDR1 and CDR2, looked up from the germline V gene, are SGHTA and FQGNSA. Measured from the cysteine to the phenylalanine, the CDR3 is 17 residues long. Only CDR3 DNA is held: 51 bases, read in frame from base 1. About this clone itself: It lacks a known antigen. No much larger clone exists at a distance of one base, and base qualities are not known.

Thymus tissue was collected as surgical resects that were removed during corrective cardiac surgery. Immunologically healthy infants undergoing open corrective cardiac surgery for congenital heart defects in Finland were used as donors. Thymocytes were mechanically released from the tissue and were stored as pellets of roughly 9-30 million cells at -70 degrees C. A QIAsymphony instrument was used to extract genomic DNA from frozen cell pellets. The rearrangement joined TRBV7-2 to TRBJ2-7, with 7 junctional bases fitting TRBD2. This receptor was identified in a boy in the first two years of life with a congenital heart defect but otherwise immunologically healthy. The material sequenced was thymus tissue. For the CDR3, the sequence is CASSPSELASSSYEQYF. The DNA sequence is as follows: TGTGCCAGCAGCCCCAGCGAACTAGCGTCAAGCTCCTACGAGCAGTACTTC.